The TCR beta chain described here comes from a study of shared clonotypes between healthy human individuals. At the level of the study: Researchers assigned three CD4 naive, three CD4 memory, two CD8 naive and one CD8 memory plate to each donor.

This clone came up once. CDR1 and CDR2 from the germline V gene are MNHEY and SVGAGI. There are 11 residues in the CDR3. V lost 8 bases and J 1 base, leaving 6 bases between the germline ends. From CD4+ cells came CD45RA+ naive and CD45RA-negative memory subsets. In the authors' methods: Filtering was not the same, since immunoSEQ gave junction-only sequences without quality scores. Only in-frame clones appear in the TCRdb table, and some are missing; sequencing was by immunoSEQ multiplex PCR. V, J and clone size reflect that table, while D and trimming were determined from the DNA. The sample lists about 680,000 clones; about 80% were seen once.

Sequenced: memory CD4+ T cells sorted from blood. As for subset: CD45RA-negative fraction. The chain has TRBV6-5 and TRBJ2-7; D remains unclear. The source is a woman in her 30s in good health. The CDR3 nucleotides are TGTGCCAGCCAGGAATCCTACGAGCAGTACTTC. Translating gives CASQESYEQYF.